This T cell receptor (beta chain) was retrieved from a study of CD8 T cells in Susac syndrome. TCR beta sequences were obtained from blood CD8+ and CD4+ T cells. It was treatment-naive patients with stable or active relapsing-remitting disease who made up the multiple sclerosis controls. The TEMRA cells underwent FACS enrichment, while the CD8+ and CD4+ T cells underwent negative isolation. Roughly 0.45 to 1 ug RNA was reverse transcribed with random hexamers. Amplification of TCR beta CDR3 spanned 54 Vbeta and 13 Jbeta via immunoSEQ multiplex PCR. TCRdb ran MiXCR on the immunoSEQ multiplex PCR reads and lists one entry per CDR3 protein. The sample has about 210,000 distinct CDR3 sequences, nearly 97% seen once. The origin of this receptor is a human donor with multiple sclerosis. The material sequenced was CD4+ T cells from PBMCs.

The DNA of the CDR3 is TGCAGTGCTAGAGCCCCGAGAGGAGGCACAGATACGCAGTATTTT. Protein product: CSARAPRGGTDTQYF. The gene calls are TRBV20-1 and TRBJ2-3; no clear D gene. Germline CDR1 reads DFQATT; CDR2 reads SNEGSKA (reference sequence). Deletions cut 1 base from V and 1 base from J, with 12 bases between. The CDR3 has 15 amino acids.